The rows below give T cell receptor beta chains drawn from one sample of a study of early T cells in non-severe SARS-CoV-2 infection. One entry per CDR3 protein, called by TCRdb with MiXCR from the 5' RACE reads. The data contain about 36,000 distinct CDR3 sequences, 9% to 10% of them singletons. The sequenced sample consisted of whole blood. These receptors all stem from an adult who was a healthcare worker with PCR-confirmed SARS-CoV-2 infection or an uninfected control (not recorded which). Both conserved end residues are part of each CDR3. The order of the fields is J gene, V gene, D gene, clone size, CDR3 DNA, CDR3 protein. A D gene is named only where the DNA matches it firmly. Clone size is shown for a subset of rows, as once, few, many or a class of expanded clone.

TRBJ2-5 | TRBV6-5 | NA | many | TGTGCCAGCAGTCGACACATCCAGGAGACCCAGTACTTC | CASSRHIQETQYF
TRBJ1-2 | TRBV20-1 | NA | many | TGCAGTGCTAGGCCGCCCTCGGGGGCAGGTGGCTACACCTTC | CSARPPSGAGGYTF
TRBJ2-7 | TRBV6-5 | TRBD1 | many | TGTGCCAGCAGCCGCCGCTCGGGACAGGGGTTCTACGAGCAGTACTTC | CASSRRSGQGFYEQYF
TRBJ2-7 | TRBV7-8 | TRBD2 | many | TGTGCCAGCCGGGGGGGCCGGGGGCCCACTCCCTACGAGCAGTACTTC | CASRGGRGPTPYEQYF
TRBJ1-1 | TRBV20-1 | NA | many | TGCAGTGCTAGAGGGGGGTCGGGGAACACTGAAGCTTTCTTT | CSARGGSGNTEAFF
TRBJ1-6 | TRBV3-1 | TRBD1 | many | TGTGCCAGCAGCCAAGGGACAGGGTTTGCTTCACCCCTCCACTTT | CASSQGTGFASPLHF
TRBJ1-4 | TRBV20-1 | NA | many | TGCAGTGCTAGCAGGGTAACTAATGAAAAACTGTTTTTT | CSASRVTNEKLFF
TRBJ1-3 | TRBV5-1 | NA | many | TGCGCCAGCAGCTTGGATCTGGGGGCTGGAAACACCATATATTTT | CASSLDLGAGNTIYF
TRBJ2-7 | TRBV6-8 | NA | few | TGTGCCAGCAGTTACCCAGGGGCGCTCCCCCACGAGCAGTACTTC | CASSYPGALPHEQYF
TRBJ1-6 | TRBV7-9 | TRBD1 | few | TGTGCCAGCAGGCCAGGGACAGGAGGCAATTCACCCCTCCACTTT | CASRPGTGGNSPLHF
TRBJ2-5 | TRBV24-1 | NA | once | TGTGCCACCGACGGGACCCAGTACTTC | CATDGTQYF
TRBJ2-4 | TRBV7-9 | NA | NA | TGTGCCAGCAGCTTAGGTGGTCGGGCAGAGAAAAACATTCAGTACTTC | CASSLGGRAEKNIQYF
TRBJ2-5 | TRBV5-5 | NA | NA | TGTGCCAGCAGCTTGGGCTGGGGGCGGCAAGAGACCCAGTACTTC | CASSLGWGRQETQYF
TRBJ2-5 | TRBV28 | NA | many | TGTGCCAGCAAACATCTCCTGGAGACCCAGTACTTC | CASKHLLETQYF
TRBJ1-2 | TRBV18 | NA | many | TGTGCCAGCTCACCCTCCAGCGTCGTTTCCAACTATGGCTACACCTTC | CASSPSSVVSNYGYTF
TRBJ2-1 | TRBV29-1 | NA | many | TGCAGCGTTGAGTTTCTGGGATCCAGCTCCTACAATGAGCAGTTCTTC | CSVEFLGSSSYNEQFF
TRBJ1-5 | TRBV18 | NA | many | TGTGCCAGCTCACCCTCAGCGGACCGGCAGCCCCAGCATTTT | CASSPSADRQPQHF
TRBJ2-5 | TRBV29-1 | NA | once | TGCAGCTCAGGGTTTGGGGAGACCCAGTACTTC | CSSGFGETQYF
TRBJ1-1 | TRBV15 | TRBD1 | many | TGTGCCACCAGCAGTAAGACAGGGACCATGAACACTGAAGCTTTCTTT | CATSSKTGTMNTEAFF
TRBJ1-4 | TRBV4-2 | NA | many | TGTGCCAGCAGCCAAGATGGCCAGCACTCTAATGAAAAACTGTTTTTT | CASSQDGQHSNEKLFF
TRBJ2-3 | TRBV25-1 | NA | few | TGTGCCAGCAGACGAAACACAGATACGCAGTATTTT | CASRRNTDTQYF
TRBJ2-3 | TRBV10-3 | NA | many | TGTGCCATCGGGGGCGGGGGCCCCCCGAGTACGCAGTATTTT | CAIGGGGPPSTQYF
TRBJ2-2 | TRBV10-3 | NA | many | TGTGCCATCAGTGAGCTCAGCTGGGAGCTGTTTTTT | CAISELSWELFF
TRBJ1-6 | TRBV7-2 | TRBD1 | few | TGTGCCAGCAGCTTAGCAGGGGGCGGCTCACCCCTCCACTTT | CASSLAGGGSPLHF
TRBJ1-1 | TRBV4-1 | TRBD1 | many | TGCGCCAGCAGCCACCCGGGACAGGGGGCTGAAGCTTTCTTT | CASSHPGQGAEAFF
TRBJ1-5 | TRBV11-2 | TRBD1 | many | TGTGCCAGCAGCTTAGATGGGACAGGGCTTCAGCCCCAGCATTTT | CASSLDGTGLQPQHF
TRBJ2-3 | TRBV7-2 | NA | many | TGTGCCAGCAGCTTTGGCGGGGCCGATACGCAGTATTTT | CASSFGGADTQYF
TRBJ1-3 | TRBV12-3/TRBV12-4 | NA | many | TGTGCCAGCCTCCCCTTTACAGAGCTTGGAAACACCATATATTTT | CASLPFTELGNTIYF
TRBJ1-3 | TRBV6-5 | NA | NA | TGTGCCAGCCATGGGACTTCTGGAAACACCATATATTTT | CASHGTSGNTIYF
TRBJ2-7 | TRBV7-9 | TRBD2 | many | TGTGCCAGCAGCCCAGGTTTGGGAGGGCAGAGCTCCTACGAGCAGTACTTC | CASSPGLGGQSSYEQYF
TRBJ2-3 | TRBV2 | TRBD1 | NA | TGTGCCAGCAGGAGGGACAGGGGAGCAGATACGCAGTATTTT | CASRRDRGADTQYF
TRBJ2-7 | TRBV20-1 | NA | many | TGCAGTGCTTCGACAGCCTCCTACGAGCAGTACTTC | CSASTASYEQYF
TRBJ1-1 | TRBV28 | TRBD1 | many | TGTGCCAGCAGGCCCGGGACAGCCTCTTACACTGAAGCTTTCTTT | CASRPGTASYTEAFF
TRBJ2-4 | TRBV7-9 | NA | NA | TGTGCCAGCACCTTATCAGGGGCGGAAAACATTCAGTACTTC | CASTLSGAENIQYF
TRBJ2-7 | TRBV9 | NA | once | TGTGCCAGCAGTTCAAGCCTAAATAACTACGAGCAGTACTTC | CASSSSLNNYEQYF
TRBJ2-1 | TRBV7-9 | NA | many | TGTGCCAGCAGTCTGCGGGGCTCCTACAATGAGCAGTTCTTC | CASSLRGSYNEQFF
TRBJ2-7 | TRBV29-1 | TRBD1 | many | TGCAGCGTCCGTGACAGGGTGATAGAGCAGTACTTC | CSVRDRVIEQYF
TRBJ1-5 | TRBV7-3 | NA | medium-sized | TGTGCCAGCAGCCAGCCGGACACAAGCAATCAGCCCCAGCATTTT | CASSQPDTSNQPQHF
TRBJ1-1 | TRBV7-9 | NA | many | TGTGCCAGCAGCTTAAACGGGAACACTGAAGCTTTCTTT | CASSLNGNTEAFF
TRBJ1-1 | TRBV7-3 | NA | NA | TGTGCCAGCAGCCGCGCCCCTATGGGGATAGGCCGGAGCACTGAAGCTTTCTTT | CASSRAPMGIGRSTEAFF
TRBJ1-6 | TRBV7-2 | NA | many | TGTGCCAGCAGCTTACTGCAGGGCCTGAACTATAATTCACCCCTCCACTTT | CASSLLQGLNYNSPLHF
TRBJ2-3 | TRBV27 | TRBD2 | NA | TGTGCCAGCAGTTTATTAGCGGGCGGAAGCACAGATACGCAGTATTTT | CASSLLAGGSTDTQYF
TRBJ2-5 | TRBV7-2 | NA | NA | TGTGCCAGCAGCCAACGACCTGGACGCGTCGCAGAGACCCAGTACTTC | CASSQRPGRVAETQYF
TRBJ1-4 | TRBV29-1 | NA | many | TGCAGCGTTCTTGATGAAAAACTGTTTTTT | CSVLDEKLFF
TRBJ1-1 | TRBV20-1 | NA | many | TGCAGTGCGACTCCCGACAGTTACACTGAAGCTTTCTTT | CSATPDSYTEAFF
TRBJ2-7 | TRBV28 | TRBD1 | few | TGTGCCAGCAGTTCCAGCTTGACAGGGCTGGGCGAGCAGTACTTC | CASSSSLTGLGEQYF
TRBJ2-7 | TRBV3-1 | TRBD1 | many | TGTGCCAGCAGCCAAGAAGGGACAGGGCTCTACGAGCAGTACTTC | CASSQEGTGLYEQYF
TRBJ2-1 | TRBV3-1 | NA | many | TGTGCCAGCAGCCCGGCTACGGGGGACAATGAGCAGTTCTTC | CASSPATGDNEQFF
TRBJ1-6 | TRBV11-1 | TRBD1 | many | TGTGCCAGCAGCTTCGACAGGGGAAATTCACCCCTCCACTTT | CASSFDRGNSPLHF
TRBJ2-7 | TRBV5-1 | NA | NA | TGCGCCAGCAGCAAGGACCCCGGGACGGGAAACTACGAGCAGTACTTC | CASSKDPGTGNYEQYF
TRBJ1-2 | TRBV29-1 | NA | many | TGCAGCGTCCTATCACAGGGCGCTAACTATGGCTACACCTTC | CSVLSQGANYGYTF
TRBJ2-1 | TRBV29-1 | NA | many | TGCAGCATCAGGGGGGGGTCCTACAATGAGCAGTTCTTC | CSIRGGSYNEQFF
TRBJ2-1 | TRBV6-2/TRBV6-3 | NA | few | TGTGCCAGCAGTTACCGATCCAAAGCGGTCTCCAATGAGCAGTTCTTC | CASSYRSKAVSNEQFF